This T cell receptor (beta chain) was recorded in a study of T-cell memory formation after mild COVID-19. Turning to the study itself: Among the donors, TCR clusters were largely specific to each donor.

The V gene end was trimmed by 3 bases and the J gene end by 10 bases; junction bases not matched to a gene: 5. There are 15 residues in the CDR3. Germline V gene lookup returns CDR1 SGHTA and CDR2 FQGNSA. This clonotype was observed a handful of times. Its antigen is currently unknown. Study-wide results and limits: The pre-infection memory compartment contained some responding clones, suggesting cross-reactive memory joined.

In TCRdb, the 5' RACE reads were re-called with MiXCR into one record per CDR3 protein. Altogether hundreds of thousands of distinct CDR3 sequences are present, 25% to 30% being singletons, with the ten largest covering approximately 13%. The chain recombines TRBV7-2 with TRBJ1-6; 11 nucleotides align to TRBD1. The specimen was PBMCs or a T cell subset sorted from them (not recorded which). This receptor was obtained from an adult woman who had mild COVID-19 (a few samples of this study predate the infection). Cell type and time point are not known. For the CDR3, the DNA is TGTGCCAGCAGCTTCTCCGGGACAGGGGGATCACCCCTCCACTTT. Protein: CASSFSGTGGSPLHF.